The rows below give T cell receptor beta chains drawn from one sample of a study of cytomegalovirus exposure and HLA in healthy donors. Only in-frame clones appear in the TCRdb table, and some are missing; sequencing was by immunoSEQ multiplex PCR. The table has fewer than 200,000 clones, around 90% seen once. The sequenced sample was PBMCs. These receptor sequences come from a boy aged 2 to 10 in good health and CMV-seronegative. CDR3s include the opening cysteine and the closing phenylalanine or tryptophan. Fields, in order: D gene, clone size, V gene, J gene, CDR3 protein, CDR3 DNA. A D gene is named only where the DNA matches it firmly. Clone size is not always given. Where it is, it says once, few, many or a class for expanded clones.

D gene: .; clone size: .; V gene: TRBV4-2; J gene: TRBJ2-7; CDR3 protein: CASSQDDRTVHEQYF; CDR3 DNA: TGTGCCAGCAGCCAAGATGACCGGACAGTTCACGAGCAGTACTTC
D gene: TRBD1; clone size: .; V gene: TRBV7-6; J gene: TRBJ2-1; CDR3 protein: CASSLEGQGPLTYNEQFF; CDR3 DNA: TGTGCCAGCAGCTTAGAGGGACAGGGGCCCCTTACCTACAATGAGCAGTTCTTC
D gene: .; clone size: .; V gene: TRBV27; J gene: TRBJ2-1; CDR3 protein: CASSTRGRSEQFF; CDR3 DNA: TGTGCCAGCAGTACACGAGGCCGTAGTGAGCAGTTCTTC
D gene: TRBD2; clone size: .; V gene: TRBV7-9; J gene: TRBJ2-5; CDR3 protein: CASSLFGGATQETQYF; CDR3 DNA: TGTGCCAGCAGTCTCTTCGGGGGGGCTACTCAAGAGACCCAGTACTTC
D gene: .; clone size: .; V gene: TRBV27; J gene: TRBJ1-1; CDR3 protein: CASSSFTEAFF; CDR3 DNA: TGTGCCAGCAGTTCCTTCACTGAAGCTTTCTTT
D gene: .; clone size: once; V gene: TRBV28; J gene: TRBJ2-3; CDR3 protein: CASSLGGSTDTQYF; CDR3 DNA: TGTGCCAGCAGTTTGGGCGGGAGCACAGATACGCAGTATTTT
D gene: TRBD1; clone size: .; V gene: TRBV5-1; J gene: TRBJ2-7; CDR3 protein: CASSPRTGWDEQYF; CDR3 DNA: TGCGCCAGCAGCCCGAGGACAGGGTGGGACGAGCAGTACTTC
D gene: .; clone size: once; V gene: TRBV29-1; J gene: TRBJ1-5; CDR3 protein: CSVDYGGNQPQHF; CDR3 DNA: TGCAGCGTTGACTACGGAGGCAATCAGCCCCAGCATTTT
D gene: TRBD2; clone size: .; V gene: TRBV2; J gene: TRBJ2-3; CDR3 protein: CASKPRLAGEEDTQYF; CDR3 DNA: TGTGCCAGCAAACCCCGACTAGCGGGAGAGGAAGATACGCAGTATTTT
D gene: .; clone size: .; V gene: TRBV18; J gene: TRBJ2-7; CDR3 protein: CASSPSRDSYEQYF; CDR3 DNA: TGTGCCAGCTCACCCTCGCGGGATTCCTACGAGCAGTACTTC
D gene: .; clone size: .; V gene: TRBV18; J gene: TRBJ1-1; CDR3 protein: CASSPTGNTEAFF; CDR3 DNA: TGTGCCAGCTCTCCAACAGGGAACACTGAAGCTTTCTTT
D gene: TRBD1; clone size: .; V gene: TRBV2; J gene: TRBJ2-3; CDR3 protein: CASSPGGQTDTQYF; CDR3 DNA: TGTGCCAGCAGTCCAGGGGGCCAAACAGATACGCAGTATTTT
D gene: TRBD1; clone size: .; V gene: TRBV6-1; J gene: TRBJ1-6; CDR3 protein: CASTTGTGINSPLHF; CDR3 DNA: TGTGCCAGCACGACCGGGACAGGGATTAATTCACCCCTCCACTTT
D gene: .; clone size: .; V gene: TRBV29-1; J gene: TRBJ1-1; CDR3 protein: CSVGFRGEAFF; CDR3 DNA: TGCAGCGTTGGGTTTCGGGGTGAAGCTTTCTTT
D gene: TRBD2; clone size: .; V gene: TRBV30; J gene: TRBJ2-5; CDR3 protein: CAWSSGGTSGWETQYF; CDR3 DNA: TGTGCCTGGAGTAGTGGCGGGACTAGCGGTTGGGAGACCCAGTACTTC
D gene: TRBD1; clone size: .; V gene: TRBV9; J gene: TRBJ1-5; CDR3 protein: CASSVEGGAAEPQHF; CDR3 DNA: TGTGCCAGCAGCGTAGAAGGGGGCGCCGCGGAGCCCCAGCATTTT
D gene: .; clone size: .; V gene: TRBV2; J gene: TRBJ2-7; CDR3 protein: CASSDWGRNDEQYF; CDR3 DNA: TGTGCCAGCAGTGACTGGGGGCGTAATGACGAGCAGTACTTC
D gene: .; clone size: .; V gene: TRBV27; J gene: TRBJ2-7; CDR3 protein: CASSFGVQGNEQYF; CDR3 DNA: TGTGCCAGCAGTTTTGGGGTACAGGGTAACGAGCAGTACTTC
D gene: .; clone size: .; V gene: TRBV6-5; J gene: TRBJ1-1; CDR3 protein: CASSYTGTEAFF; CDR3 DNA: TGTGCCAGCAGCTACACAGGCACTGAAGCTTTCTTT
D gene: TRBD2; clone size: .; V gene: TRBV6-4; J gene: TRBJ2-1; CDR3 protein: CASSDSVSGGNNEQFF; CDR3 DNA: TGTGCCAGCAGTGACTCGGTTAGCGGGGGTAACAATGAGCAGTTCTTC
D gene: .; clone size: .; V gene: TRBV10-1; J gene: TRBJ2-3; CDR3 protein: CASSSAGTDTQYF; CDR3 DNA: TGCGCCAGCAGTTCGGCAGGGACAGATACGCAGTATTTT
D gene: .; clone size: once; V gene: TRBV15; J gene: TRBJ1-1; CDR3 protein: CATSSPREADTEAFF; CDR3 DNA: TGTGCCACCAGCAGCCCCAGGGAGGCCGACACTGAAGCTTTCTTT
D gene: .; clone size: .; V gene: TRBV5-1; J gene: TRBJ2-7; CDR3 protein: CASSLGTPYEQYF; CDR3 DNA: TGCGCCAGCAGCTTGGGTACACCCTACGAGCAGTACTTC
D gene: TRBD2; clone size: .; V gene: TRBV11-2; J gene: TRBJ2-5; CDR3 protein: CASSSEVLAGTSGAQYF; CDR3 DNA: TGTGCCAGCAGCTCCGAGGTCCTAGCGGGGACCTCAGGAGCCCAGTACTTC
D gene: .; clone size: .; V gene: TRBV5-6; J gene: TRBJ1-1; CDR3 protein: CASSLRFGGLNTEAFF; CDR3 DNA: TGTGCCAGCAGCTTGCGCTTCGGTGGGCTGAACACTGAAGCTTTCTTT
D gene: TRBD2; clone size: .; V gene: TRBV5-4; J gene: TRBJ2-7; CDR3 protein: CASSTREGIIYEQYF; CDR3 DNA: TGTGCCAGCAGCACCCGGGAGGGAATAATCTACGAGCAGTACTTC
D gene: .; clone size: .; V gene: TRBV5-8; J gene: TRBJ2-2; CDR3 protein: CASSLLWLGELFF; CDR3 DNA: TGTGCCAGCAGCTTGTTATGGCTTGGGGAGCTGTTTTTT
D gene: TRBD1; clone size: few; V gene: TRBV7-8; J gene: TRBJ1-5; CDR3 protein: CASSPRDRGQNQPQHF; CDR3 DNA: TGTGCCAGCAGCCCCCGGGACAGGGGGCAAAATCAGCCCCAGCATTTT
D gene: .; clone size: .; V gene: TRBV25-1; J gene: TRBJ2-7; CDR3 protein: CASSDRTVSYEQYF; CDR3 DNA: TGTGCCAGCAGTGATCGGACAGTCTCCTACGAGCAGTACTTC
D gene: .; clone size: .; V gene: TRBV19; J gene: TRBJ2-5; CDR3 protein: CASSIMGTRGDRYF; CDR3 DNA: TGTGCCAGTAGTATTATGGGCACCAGGGGAGATCGTTACTTC
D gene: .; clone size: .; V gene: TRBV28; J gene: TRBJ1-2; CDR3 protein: CASSEQGDSDGYTF; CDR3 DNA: TGTGCCAGCAGTGAACAGGGAGATTCGGATGGCTACACCTTC
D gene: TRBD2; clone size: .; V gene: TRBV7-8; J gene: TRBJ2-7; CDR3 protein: CASSLGAGVGLEQYF; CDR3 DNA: TGTGCCAGCAGCTTAGGGGCGGGAGTGGGCCTCGAGCAGTACTTC
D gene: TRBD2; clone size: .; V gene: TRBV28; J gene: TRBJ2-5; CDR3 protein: CASSSPGLAKQETQYF; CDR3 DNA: TGTGCCAGCAGTTCGCCGGGACTAGCGAAACAAGAGACCCAGTACTTC
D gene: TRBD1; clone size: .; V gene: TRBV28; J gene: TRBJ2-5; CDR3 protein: CASSLSLPGQGAETQYF; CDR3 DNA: TGTGCCAGCAGTTTATCTCTTCCGGGACAGGGTGCGGAGACCCAGTACTTC
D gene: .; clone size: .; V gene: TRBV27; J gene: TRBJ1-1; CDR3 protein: CASSPRTPGSLMSLLF; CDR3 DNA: TGTGCCAGCAGTCCGAGGACACCGGGCTCCCTAATGAGTCTCCTCTTT
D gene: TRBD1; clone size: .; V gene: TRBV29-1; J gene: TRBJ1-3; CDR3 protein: CSVDGQTGTGNTIYF; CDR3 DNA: TGCAGCGTTGACGGGCAGACAGGGACTGGAAACACCATATATTTT
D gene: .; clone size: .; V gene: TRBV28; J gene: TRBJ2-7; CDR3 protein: CASSLFRDEQYF; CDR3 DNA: TGTGCCAGCAGTTTATTCCGGGACGAGCAGTACTTC
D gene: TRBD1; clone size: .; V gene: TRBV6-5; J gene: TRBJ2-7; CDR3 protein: CASSYGTGYYEQYF; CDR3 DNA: TGTGCCAGCAGTTACGGGACAGGGTACTACGAGCAGTACTTC
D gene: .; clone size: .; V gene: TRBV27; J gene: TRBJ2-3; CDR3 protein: CASSPGQTGTDTQYF; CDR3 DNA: TGTGCCAGCAGTCCCGGACAGACCGGCACAGATACGCAGTATTTT
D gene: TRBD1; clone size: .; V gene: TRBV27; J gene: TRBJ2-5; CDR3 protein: CASSPALVGTGGMETQYF; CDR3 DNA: TGTGCCAGCAGCCCAGCACTCGTCGGGACAGGGGGGATGGAGACCCAGTACTTC
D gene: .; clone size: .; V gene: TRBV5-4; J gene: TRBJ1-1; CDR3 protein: CASSLDSTEAFF; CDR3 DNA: TGTGCCAGCAGCTTGGACAGCACTGAAGCTTTCTTT
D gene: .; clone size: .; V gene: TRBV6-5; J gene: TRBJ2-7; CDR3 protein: CASSLIRAIYYEQYF; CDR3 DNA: TGTGCCAGCAGTTTGATCAGGGCTATATACTACGAGCAGTACTTC
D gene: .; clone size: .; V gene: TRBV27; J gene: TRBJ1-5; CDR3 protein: CASSGSNQPQHF; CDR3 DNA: TGTGCCAGCAGCGGTAGCAATCAGCCCCAGCATTTT
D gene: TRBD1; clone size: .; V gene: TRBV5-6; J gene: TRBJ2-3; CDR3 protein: CASSSAGQGRSDTQYF; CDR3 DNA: TGTGCCAGCAGCTCGGCGGGACAGGGGCGTTCAGATACGCAGTATTTT
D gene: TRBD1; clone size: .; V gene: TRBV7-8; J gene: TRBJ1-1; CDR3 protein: CASSSSRGPGTEAFF; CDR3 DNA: TGTGCCAGCAGCTCAAGTAGGGGGCCGGGCACTGAAGCTTTCTTT
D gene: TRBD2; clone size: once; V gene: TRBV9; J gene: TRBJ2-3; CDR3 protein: CASSVAGGRATDTQYF; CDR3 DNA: TGTGCCAGCAGCGTAGCTGGCGGGAGGGCCACAGATACGCAGTATTTT
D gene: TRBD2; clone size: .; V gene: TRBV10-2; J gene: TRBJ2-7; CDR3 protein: CASSVVKVKREVWEDEQYF; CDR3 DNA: TGCGCCAGCAGTGTCGTTAAGGTGAAGCGGGAGGTCTGGGAGGACGAGCAGTACTTC
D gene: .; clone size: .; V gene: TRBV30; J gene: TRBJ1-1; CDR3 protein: CAWSVQGGVLMNTEAFF; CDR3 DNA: TGTGCCTGGAGTGTACAAGGGGGGGTTCTTATGAACACTGAAGCTTTCTTT
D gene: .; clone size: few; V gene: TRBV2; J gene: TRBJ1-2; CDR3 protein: CASREEGDPGYTF; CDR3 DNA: TGTGCCAGCAGAGAAGAGGGGGATCCGGGCTACACCTTC
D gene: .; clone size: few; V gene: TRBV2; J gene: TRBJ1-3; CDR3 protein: CASSGHAGNTIYF; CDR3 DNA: TGTGCCAGCAGTGGACATGCTGGAAACACCATATATTTT
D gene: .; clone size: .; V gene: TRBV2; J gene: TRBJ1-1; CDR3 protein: CASSEPNPHGTEAFF; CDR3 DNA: TGTGCCAGCAGTGAGCCCAATCCTCACGGGACTGAAGCTTTCTTT
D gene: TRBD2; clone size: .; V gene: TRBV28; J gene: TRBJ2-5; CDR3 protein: CASSRGGPQETQYF; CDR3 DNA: TGTGCCAGCAGTAGGGGAGGGCCCCAAGAGACCCAGTACTTC
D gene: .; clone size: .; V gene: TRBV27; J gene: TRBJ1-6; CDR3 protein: CASSSEGRAANSPLHF; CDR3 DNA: TGTGCCAGCAGTTCCGAGGGGAGGGCGGCTAATTCACCCCTCCACTTT
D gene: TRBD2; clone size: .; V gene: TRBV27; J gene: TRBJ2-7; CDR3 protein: CASRRGTSGYEQYF; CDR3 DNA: TGTGCCAGCAGAAGAGGGACTAGCGGGTACGAGCAGTACTTC
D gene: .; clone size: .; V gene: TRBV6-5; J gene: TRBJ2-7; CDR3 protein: CASSYGSLSEEQYF; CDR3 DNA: TGTGCCAGCAGTTACGGTTCATTATCGGAGGAGCAGTACTTC
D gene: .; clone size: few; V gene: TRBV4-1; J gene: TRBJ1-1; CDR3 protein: CASSQDPWGGGFGEAFF; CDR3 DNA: TGCGCCAGCAGCCAAGATCCATGGGGAGGGGGGTTTGGTGAAGCTTTCTTT
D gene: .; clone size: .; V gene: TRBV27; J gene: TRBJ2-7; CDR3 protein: CASSLSRAYEQYF; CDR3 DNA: TGTGCCAGCAGTTTATCGAGAGCCTACGAGCAGTACTTC
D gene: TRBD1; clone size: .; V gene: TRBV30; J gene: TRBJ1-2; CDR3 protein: CAWKGQPGYTF; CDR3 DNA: TGTGCCTGGAAGGGACAGCCTGGCTACACCTTC